The 2 T cell receptor beta chains below come from one sample, sequenced in a study of regulatory T cells in long-lasting Graves disease. HTBI primers from iRepertoire and Arm-PCR of CDR3 regions yielded the TCR beta libraries. One entry per CDR3 protein results from TCRdb running MiXCR on the multiplex PCR reads. The sample lists 350,000 to 500,000 distinct CDR3 sequences; around a fifth were seen once. Time point meaning: persistent/refractory GD, antithyroid drugs over 5 years with positive TRAb. Scientists built the TCR library using RNA that was extracted from PBMCs. Sequenced here: peripheral blood mononuclear cells (PBMCs), sampled when the disease was refractory, from a patient treated with antithyroid drugs. The origin of the receptors is a female donor with Graves disease.

The V call is TRBV20-1, the J call TRBJ2-2, with 10 bases identical to TRBD2. Germline loops: CDR1 DFQATT, CDR2 SNEGSKA (reference sequence). V lost 0 bases, J lost 6 bases, and 19 bases stayed unmatched. The CDR3 spans 20 residues. CDR3 in amino acids: CSARDLGLAGEGKNAGELFF. CDR3 nucleotides: TGCAGTGCTAGAGATCTCGGTCTAGCGGGAGAGGGGAAAAACGCCGGGGAGCTGTTTTTT.

This clonotype has ten or more counts. V is TRBV5-1 and J is TRBJ2-7; 7 nucleotides align to TRBD1. Per the germline V gene, CDR1 is SGHRS and CDR2 is YFSETQ. V shed 0 bases, J shed 2 bases, and the junction held 8 bases outside the gene matches. The CDR3 sequence is 16 residues long. DNA for the CDR3: TGCGCCAGCAGCTTGGGAGGTTACCAGGGGGCCTACGAGCAGTACTTC. Encoded protein: CASSLGGYQGAYEQYF.